This T cell receptor (beta chain) was observed in a study of shared clonotypes between healthy human individuals. The repertoire was sequenced with immunoSEQ multiplex PCR; TCRdb's copy has only in-frame clones and lacks some. The table includes some 2.1 million clones, 85% to 95% detected once. Comments on this clone: Its antigen is not identified.

Study results and limitations: Exclusively blood specimens were collected; tissue repertoires likely differ.

The clonotype was recovered from a man aged 18 to 30 in good health. Sequencing input: naive CD4+ T cells sorted from blood. Noted subset: CD45RA+ positively selected.

The CDR3 DNA is TGTGCCAGCAGTTCGGGACGCCCCAATGAGCAGTTCTTC. It specifies CASSSGRPNEQFF. V gene TRBV28 combines with J gene TRBJ2-1; D may correspond to TRBD1 or TRBD2 (5 bases each). V was cut by 4 bases and J by 6 bases, with 10 bases left in between. The germline CDR1 and CDR2 sequences are MDHEN and SYDVKM. The CDR3 spans 13 residues.